Below, 23 T cell receptor beta chains from the same sample are listed, as sequenced in a study of CD8+CD57+ T cells in acquired aplastic anemia. Genomic DNA provided the template from which TCR beta VDJ and CDR3 profiles were obtained. One entry per CDR3 protein, called by TCRdb with MiXCR from the reads. The sample includes about 190,000 distinct CDR3 sequences, approximately 52% of them seen just once. The sequenced material came from sorted CD4+, CD8+, or CD8+CD57+ T cells (not recorded which) from PBMCs. All receptors derive from a human donor in good health, serving as a control.

This clonotype has more than one count but fewer than ten. The CDR3 ends on some other residue instead of the conserved phenylalanine or tryptophan, so this is likely a read error. The chain employs TRBV12-3 or TRBV12-4 and TRBJ2-7; D is perhaps TRBD2 (5 bases). The CDR3 covers 14 residues. Trimming took off 1 base at V and 3 bases at J, with 10 bases between the two ends. The CDR3 protein is CASSLGTRGYEQYL. The CDR3, as DNA: TGTGCCAGCAGTTTAGGAACCCGGGGCTACGAGCAGTACCTC.

This chain joins TRBV7-9 and TRBJ2-7, with D hard to call. The CDR3 spans 13 residues. With 0 bases removed from V and 5 bases from J, the gap between germline ends came to 8 bases. Looked up from germline, CDR1 is SEHNR and CDR2 is FQNEAQ (reference sequence). CDR3 nucleotides: TGTGCCAGCAGCTTAGCGCATGGCAACGAGCAGTACTTC. It specifies CASSLAHGNEQYF.

This clonotype has just a few counts. Just one base apart from a much larger clone, this may be a read error. The V gene is TRBV5-1, the J gene TRBJ1-1, with 7 bases matching TRBD1. The CDR3 extends over 15 amino acids. CDR1 and CDR2 (germline): SGHRS, YFSETQ. The CDR3: CAGSLSGTGDTEAFF. Written as DNA, the CDR3 is TGCGCCGGCAGCTTGTCGGGCACAGGGGACACTGAAGCTTTCTTT.

This clonotype came up a few times. This chain joins TRBV7-8 and TRBJ2-2; TRBD1 matches at 9 bases. The V gene end was trimmed by 8 bases and the J gene end by 3 bases; junction bases not matched to a gene: 7. The CDR3 consists of 15 residues. The germline gives CDR1 SGHVS, CDR2 FQNEAQ. CDR3 sequence reads: CASLRDRVDTGELFF. CDR3 DNA sequence: TGTGCCAGCCTCCGGGACAGGGTGGACACCGGGGAGCTGTTTTTT.

With respect to this clonotype: A read error may produce the germline difference seen at one junction end. The V gene is TRBV5-5, the J gene TRBJ1-1; D is possibly TRBD1 (6 bases). Germline CDR1 SGHKS, CDR2 YYEKEE (reference sequence). This CDR3 has 15 residues. This CDR3 reads CASSRIGTSNTEAFF. The CDR3 DNA reads as TGTGCCAGCAGTAGGATCGGGACATCAAACACCGAAGCTTTCTTT.

V is TRBV28 and J is TRBJ2-3; TRBD2 aligns across 9 bases. Germline CDR1 reads MDHEN; CDR2 reads SYDVKM. The length of the CDR3 is 15 residues. The ends lost 6 bases at V and 3 bases at J; junction bases unmatched: 7. The CDR3 DNA reads as TGTGCCAGCAGGGGACTAGCATTTGGTACAGATACGCAGTATTTT. This encodes CASRGLAFGTDTQYF.

The rearrangement joins TRBV20-1 to TRBJ1-2, with 9 bases aligning to TRBD1. From germline, CDR1 is DFQATT and CDR2 SNEGSKA (reference sequence). The CDR3 loop spans 14 amino acids. Losses at the gene ends were 0 bases for V and 8 bases for J; bases not matched to a gene: 7. CDR3 DNA: TGCAGTGCTAGAGATCCAAGACAGGGGGTGGGCTACACCTTC. Protein product: CSARDPRQGVGYTF.

The chain couples TRBV2 to TRBJ1-2; 7 bases are a match to TRBD1. V shed 6 bases and J 8 bases; nucleotides not matched to a gene: 9. The CDR3 is 13 amino acids. The germline V gene encodes CDR1 SNHLY and CDR2 FYNNEI. DNA for the CDR3: TGTGCCAGCAGAGACGACAGGGCGGGCGGCTACACCTTC. Protein sequence: CASRDDRAGGYTF.

The table lists this clonotype with many counts. This chain links TRBV20-1 with TRBJ1-1; D remains ambiguous. Germline assignment: CDR1 DFQATT and CDR2 SNEGSKA (reference sequence). The CDR3 totals 12 residues. V was trimmed by 5 bases and J by 7 bases, leaving 14 bases between them. The CDR3, as DNA: TGCAGTGCTCAACGGGAGCTGTATGAAGCTTTCTTT. This gives the protein CSAQRELYEAFF.

This clonotype was seen a handful of times. The chain links TRBV7-2 to TRBJ1-6; D uncertain. The germline CDR1 and CDR2 sequences are SGHTA and FQGNSA. V lost 5 bases and J lost 7, with 15 bases in between. This CDR3 is built from 15 residues. CDR3 loop: CASSESYRWNSPLHF. The DNA of the CDR3 is TGTGCCAGCAGCGAAAGCTACAGATGGAATTCACCCCTCCACTTT.

As to this clonotype: The CDR3 ends on some other residue instead of the conserved phenylalanine or tryptophan, so this is likely a read error. As DNA, the CDR3 is TGTGCCAGCAGCGGGGGGGACCATAATGAGCAGTTCGTC. Its translation: CASSGGDHNEQFV. The chain recombines TRBV11-2 with TRBJ2-1; 7 nucleotides agree with TRBD2. CDR3 length: 13 amino acids. Germline values: CDR1 SGHAT, CDR2 FQNNGV. V shed 5 bases, J shed 7 bases, and the junction held 5 bases outside the gene matches.

This clonotype has ten or more counts. The rearrangement joins TRBV11-1 to TRBJ2-7; D is unclear. V was shortened by 4 bases and J by 1 base, with 8 bases between the two germline ends. The germline V gene encodes CDR1 SGHAT and CDR2 FQDESV (reference sequence). This CDR3 has 13 residues. The CDR3 is CASSSQESYEQYF. The CDR3 nucleotides are TGTGCCAGCAGCTCCCAGGAGTCCTACGAGCAGTACTTC.

This clonotype was detected only a few times. The rearrangement joins TRBV12-3 or TRBV12-4 to TRBJ2-6, with a weak D call TRBD2 (5 bases). This CDR3 is 15 amino acids long. The germline V and J ends were trimmed by 5 bases and 1 base, with 9 bases remaining between them. The CDR3: CASSPGISGANVLTF. CDR3 nucleotide sequence: TGTGCCAGCAGTCCGGGGATTTCTGGGGCCAACGTCCTGACTTTC.

This clonotype was seen at least ten times. The gene calls are TRBV7-2 and TRBJ2-2; D assignment may be TRBD1 or TRBD2 (5 bases each). Germline V CDR1 and CDR2: SGHTA, FQGNSA. V shed 4 bases and J shed 2 bases, with 8 bases lying between them. CDR3 length equals 14 residues. CDR3: CASSWGPNTGELFF. For the CDR3, the DNA is TGTGCCAGCAGCTGGGGACCTAACACCGGGGAGCTGTTTTTT. Together with reference TRBV7-2 and TRBJ2-2, the CDR3 gives the full variable domain: GAGVSQSPSNKVTEKGKDVELRCDPISGHTALYWYRQSLGQGLEFLIYFQGNSAPDKSGLPSDRFSAERTGGSVSTLTIQRTQQEDSAVYLCASSWGPNTGELFFGEGSRLTVL.

This clonotype was seen a few times. The chain recombines TRBV29-1 with TRBJ1-1, with D perhaps TRBD1 (6 bases). The CDR3 is 11 amino acids. Germline-derived CDR1 and CDR2 are SQVTM and ANQGSEA. Deletions cut 7 bases from V and 6 bases from J, with 12 bases between. The CDR3 region is CSAGAIAEAFF. CDR3 DNA sequence: TGCAGCGCGGGGGCAATCGCTGAAGCTTTCTTT.

In this sample, this clonotype turned up a few times. At one of its ends the junction is not consistent with the germline gene, which may arise from a read error. V usage is TRBV6-6 and J usage is TRBJ1-2, with TRBD1 identical over 7 bases. There are 14 residues in the CDR3. Germline V gene lookup returns CDR1 MNHNY and CDR2 SVGAGI (reference sequence). This CDR3 reads CASGGDSTRYGCTF. Here the CDR3 DNA reads TGTGCCAGCGGCGGGGACAGCACCCGCTATGGCTGCACCTTC.

The chain carries TRBV6-6 and TRBJ1-1, with D possibly TRBD1 on 6 matching bases. Trimming left V 7 bases short and J 7 bases short, with 10 bases between. CDR3 length: 11 residues. From germline, CDR1 is MNHNY and CDR2 SVGAGI (reference sequence). The CDR3 coding sequence is TGTGCCAGCATCGAGACAGGTGAAGCTTTCTTT. It yields the protein CASIETGEAFF.

The V call is TRBV20-1, the J call TRBJ2-5, with TRBD2 matching 8 bases. V dropped 3 bases and J dropped 5; count of bases not matched to a gene: 11. The CDR3 totals 15 residues. Germline V lookup: CDR1 DFQATT, CDR2 SNEGSKA (reference sequence). The CDR3 DNA reads TGCAGTGCTAGTGTTGGCGGGGGGTATAGGGAGACCCAGTACTTC. Amino acids: CSASVGGGYRETQYF.

The V gene is TRBV20-1, the J gene TRBJ1-1, with 10 bases matching TRBD1. This CDR3 is built from 13 residues. Germline loops: CDR1 DFQATT, CDR2 SNEGSKA (reference sequence). The CDR3 DNA is TGCAGCGGAGGACAGGGGGAGTGGACTGAAGCTTTCTTT. It is translated as CSGGQGEWTEAFF.

This chain connects TRBV10-2 to TRBJ1-2, with no clear D. V was trimmed by 3 bases and J by 5 bases, leaving 19 bases between them. Germline V gives CDR1 WSHSY, CDR2 SAAADI. The CDR3 runs to 16 residues. CDR3 protein: CASSDGRTPLRYGYTF. As DNA, the CDR3 is TGCGCCAGCAGTGACGGCCGTACCCCCCTTCGGTATGGCTACACCTTC.

In the case of this clonotype: The junction and the germline gene differ at one end; a read error may be behind it. This sequence joins TRBV7-2 and TRBJ2-1; the D gene is possibly TRBD1 (6 bases). This CDR3 comprises 12 residues. CDR1 and CDR2 from the germline V gene are SGHTA and FQGNSA. As DNA, the CDR3 is TGCGCCAGCAGTGCTCAGGGGTACGAGCAGTTCTTC. Protein product: CASSAQGYEQFF.

The chain is built from TRBV10-3 and TRBJ1-2, with 7 bases fitting TRBD1. The CDR3 sequence is 13 residues long. From germline, CDR1 is ENHRY and CDR2 SYGVKD. The trim removed 5 bases at V and 3 bases at J, leaving 3 bases unmatched. The CDR3 is CAISLTGDYGYTF. The CDR3 DNA sequence: TGTGCCATCAGTTTAACAGGGGACTATGGCTACACCTTC.

V gene TRBV4-1 combines with J gene TRBJ1-2, with D perhaps TRBD1 (5 bases). The CDR3 sequence is 14 residues long. Germline lookup yields CDR1 MGHRA and CDR2 YSYEKL. The V and J ends lost 1 base and 4 bases respectively, with 10 bases between them. CDR3 bases: TGCGCCAGCAGCCAAGGGAGGGGTGGCTATGGCTACACCTTC. As protein: CASSQGRGGYGYTF.